The 30 T cell receptor beta chains in this list originate from one sample, sequenced in a study of tissue T cells after allogeneic stem cell transplantation. Clones were sequenced by immunoSEQ multiplex PCR, and TCRdb holds only the in-frame ones, with some missing. Of about 6,600 clones in the sample, about 47% were seen once. Described time point: mouse harvest day 7 after allogeneic transplant. The graft held 10^6 splenic CD5+ T cells and 10^7 T-cell-depleted bone marrow cells. The sample was lymph node tissue. All receptors come from a female BALB/c mouse given C57BL/6 T cells with graft-versus-host disease after an allogeneic hematopoietic cell transplant.

A note on this clone: Any gene name here is a mouse gene name. The covered CDR3 bases are TGTGCCAGCAGCCCTGGGGACAGGGGGGAAACGCTGTAT. Protein: CASSPGDRGETLY. The entire CDR3 is CASSPGDRGETLYF. The genes are TRBV15 and TRBJ2-3, with 11 positions matching TRBD1. The read ends 1 residue early relative to the CDR3; the germline J gene fills the gap. This CDR3 is built from 14 residues. The germline CDR1 and CDR2 sequences are SGHND and FRSKSL. Trimming took 6 bases from V and 6 from J; bases not matched to a gene: 5.

With regard to this clone: Germline and genes here are mouse. Read coverage stops 1 residue before the CDR3 terminus; the germline J gene supplies the remainder. The chain is built from TRBV13-2 and TRBJ1-1; a possible D gene is TRBD1 (5 bases). This CDR3 has 13 amino acids. V was cut by 2 bases and J by 2 bases, with 7 bases left in between. Germline V gene data show CDR1 as NNHNN and CDR2 as SYGAGS (reference sequence). CDR3 residues: CASGEGTNTEVFF. Incomplete CDR3 DNA: TGTGCCAGCGGTGAGGGGACCAACACAGAAGTCTTC.

This clone was detected only a few times. These gene names are mouse names. With the read ending 1 residue before the CDR3 end, the germline J gene is used to fill in that end. V usage is TRBV26 and J usage is TRBJ2-1, with TRBD1 matching 8 bases. The CDR3 is 13 residues long. Germline V gene lookup returns CDR1 KGHPV and CDR2 FQNQEV (reference sequence). The junction had 3 bases not matched to a gene; V was cut back by 4 bases and J by 7 bases. CDR3 sequence: CASSPGGAAEQFF. CDR3 DNA (partial): TGTGCCAGCAGTCCAGGGGGCGCGGCTGAGCAGTTC.

Concerning this clone itself: Gene names are mouse gene names. Read sequence stops 1 residue before the CDR3 end, and the germline J gene provides the missing end. The rearrangement links TRBV31 to TRBJ2-5; no clear D. V lost 0 bases and J lost 0, with 10 bases in between. Germline values: CDR1 GKSSPN, CDR2 SITVG. The CDR3 totals 15 residues. CDR3 DNA, as far as it was read: TGTGCCTGGAGTCTAGAGGGTTTTAACCAAGACACCCAGTAC. It encodes CAWSLEGFNQDTQY. The CDR3 as a whole reads CAWSLEGFNQDTQYF.

As for this clone: Gene names are mouse gene names. The CDR3 end lies 1 residue beyond the end of the read and is filled in from the germline J gene. The chain has TRBV26 and TRBJ2-7; either TRBD1 or TRBD2 may supply D (5 bases each). Germline CDR1 is KGHPV and CDR2 is FQNQEV (reference sequence). V lost 0 bases and J 7 bases, leaving 10 bases between the germline ends. The CDR3 runs to 13 residues. The CDR3 here is CASSLSRGGEQYF. CDR3 DNA, as far as it was read: TGTGCCAGCAGTCTGTCTAGGGGCGGGGAACAGTAC.

Concerning this clone itself: Gene names are mouse gene names. The CDR3 end falls 1 residue outside the read, so it is completed with the germline J gene. The chain has TRBV12-2 and TRBJ2-4; 10 bases line up with TRBD2. With 3 bases clipped from V and 0 bases from J, the junction kept 2 bases outside the gene matches. This CDR3 region has 15 residues. CDR1 is SGHLS, CDR2 HYDKME, per germline. The sequenced part of the CDR3 DNA is TGTGCCAGCTCTTGGACTGGGGGTAGTCAAAACACCTTGTAC. It encodes CASSWTGGSQNTLY. The full CDR3 protein is CASSWTGGSQNTLYF.

With respect to this clone: The gene names given are mouse names. The CDR3 goes on 1 residue after the read ends, and that part is filled in from the germline J gene. The chain combines TRBV26 with TRBJ2-5; no clear D gene. V lost 4 bases, J lost 0 bases, and 5 bases lay in between. This CDR3 is built from 13 residues. Germline values: CDR1 KGHPV, CDR2 FQNQEV (reference sequence). Here the CDR3 reads CASSPNNQDTQYF. Partial CDR3 DNA: TGTGCCAGCAGTCCCAATAACCAAGACACCCAGTAC.

Details on this clone: These gene names are mouse names. The read ends 1 residue early relative to the CDR3; the germline J gene fills the gap. The genes are TRBV19 and TRBJ1-1; TRBD1 matches at 7 bases. Trimming at V came to 3 bases and at J to 0 bases, leaving 2 bases not matched to a gene. CDR3 size: 14 residues. The germline V gene has CDR1 FNHDT and CDR2 SITEND (reference sequence). CDR3 DNA (partial): TGTGCCAGCAGTAGACAGGGAGCAAACACAGAAGTCTTC. This gives the protein CASSRQGANTEVF. The entire CDR3 protein is CASSRQGANTEVFF.

About this clone itself: Gene labels here are mouse ones. The read ends 1 residue early relative to the CDR3; the germline J gene fills the gap. The chain carries TRBV23 and TRBJ2-5. The CDR3 has 15 amino acids. The V gene's germline CDR1 is KGHTA and CDR2 FQNQQP. The CDR3: CSSSQSGVNQDTQYF. Partial CDR3 DNA: TGCTCCAGCAGTCAATCGGGAGTTAACCAAGACACCCAGTAC. Full variable domain (outside the CDR3, taken from reference TRBV23 and TRBJ2-5): DAAVTQKPRYLIKMKGQEAEMKCIPEKGHTAVFWYQQKQSKELKFLIYFQNQQPLDQIDMVKERFSAVCPSSSLCSLGIRTCEAEDSALYLCSSSQSGVNQDTQYFGPGTRLLVL.

Points on this clone: Here the gene names and germline are mouse. Read sequence stops 1 residue before the CDR3 end, and the germline J gene provides the missing end. The genes are TRBV3 and TRBJ2-7; a possible D gene is TRBD1 (6 bases). This CDR3 comprises 13 residues. The germline gives CDR1 SNHLY, CDR2 FYNGKV (reference sequence). V dropped 4 bases and J dropped 4 bases, with 11 bases sitting between them. CDR3 sequence reads: CASSSRTEYEQYF. The covered CDR3 bases are TGTGCCAGCAGCTCCCGGACAGAATATGAACAGTAC.

With respect to this clone: Gene names are the mouse ones. The CDR3 goes on 1 residue after the read ends, and that part is filled in from the germline J gene. The chain carries TRBV5 and TRBJ2-5; 8 positions agree with TRBD2. Per germline, CDR1 LGHNA and CDR2 YNLKQL (reference sequence). V dropped 4 bases and J dropped 0; count of bases not matched to a gene: 3. This CDR3 is 15 amino acids long. CDR3 DNA, as far as it was read: TGTGCCAGCAGCCTCGACTGGGGAAACCAAGACACCCAGTAC. It codes for CASSLDWGNQDTQY. The whole CDR3 reads CASSLDWGNQDTQYF.

This clone has just a few counts. Gene names refer to mouse genes. The CDR3 extends 1 residue past the end of the read, so its final part is completed from the germline J gene. V and J are TRBV26 and TRBJ2-7; the D gene is possibly TRBD2 (6 bases). Trimming took 4 bases from V and 0 from J, leaving 10 bases between them. The CDR3 is 14 residues long. The germline V gene encodes CDR1 KGHPV and CDR2 FQNQEV (reference sequence). CDR3 bases read: TGTGCCAGCAGTCGGGGGGAGGGCTCCTATGAACAGTAC. It is translated as CASSRGEGSYEQY. Given in full, the CDR3 is CASSRGEGSYEQYF.

This clone was counted only a few times. Gene and germline names: mouse. The CDR3 extends 1 residue past the end of the read, so its final part is completed from the germline J gene. The chain recombines TRBV12-1 with TRBJ2-7; 10 positions match TRBD2. The CDR3 covers 15 residues. Germline trimming cut 0 bases from V and 4 bases from J; bases unmatched to any gene: 5. Germline loops: CDR1 SGHSN, CDR2 HYEKVE. The CDR3 spells CASSLAGGAPYEQYF. The CDR3 bases that were read are TGTGCCAGCTCTCTCGCTGGGGGGGCGCCTTATGAACAGTAC. Full variable domain (missing parts from reference TRBV12-1 and TRBJ2-7): DSGVVQSPRHIIKEKGGRSVLTCIPISGHSNVVWYQQTLGKELKFLIQHYEKVERDKGFLPSRFSVQQFDDYHSEMNMSALELEDSAMYFCASSLAGGAPYEQYFGPGTRLTVL.

In its sample, this clone was seen a few times. Gene names refer to mouse genes. Sequencing ends 1 residue short of the CDR3 end; the germline J gene provides the rest. V is TRBV13-1 and J is TRBJ2-7; unclear D gene. The CDR3 sequence is 13 residues long. The V gene lost 2 bases and the J gene lost 0 bases, with 6 bases spanning the gap. CDR1 NSHNY and CDR2 SYGAGN come from the germline V gene. CDR3 sequence reads: CASSEAGSYEQYF. The CDR3 bases that were read are TGTGCCAGCAGTGAAGCAGGCTCCTATGAACAGTAC.

A note on this clone: Genes and germline come from the mouse. Read data end 1 residue before the CDR3 end; the end is taken from the germline J gene. The V and J genes are TRBV2 and TRBJ1-2; 7 positions agree with TRBD1. Trimming took 4 bases from V and 0 from J; bases not matched to a gene: 2. Germline loops: CDR1 LGHNA, CDR2 YSYQKL. The CDR3 runs 14 residues. The CDR3 here is CASSPRGANSDYTF. CDR3 DNA (partial): TGTGCCAGCAGCCCCAGGGGGGCAAACTCCGACTACACC.

On this clone itself: Genes and germline are mouse. The sequence runs out 1 residue before the end of the CDR3; the remainder is reconstructed from the germline J gene. The chain is built from TRBV24 and TRBJ2-1, with 10 bases identical to TRBD2. V was pared by 1 base and J by 1 base, with 1 base of the junction left unmatched. The CDR3 consists of 16 residues. CDR1 and CDR2 (germline): KGHTA, FRNEEI. CDR3 region: CASSLSGLGNYAEQFF. The part of the CDR3 DNA that was read is TGTGCCAGCAGTCTGTCGGGACTGGGGAACTATGCTGAGCAGTTC.

With regard to this clone: Genes and germline come from the mouse. The read terminates 1 residue before the CDR3 end, so the remaining end is supplied by the germline J gene. The chain employs TRBV26 and TRBJ2-7; 7 positions agree with TRBD1. The CDR3 contains 13 residues. V lost 3 bases and J lost 1; bases outside the gene matches: 0. Germline-derived CDR1 and CDR2 are KGHPV and FQNQEV (reference sequence). CDR3 DNA (partial): TGTGCCAGCAGTCTCAGGGGGTCCTATGAACAGTAC. Protein sequence: CASSLRGSYEQY. The complete CDR3 sequence is CASSLRGSYEQYF.

On this clone itself: Mouse germline and gene names are used. The CDR3 end is not reached by the read, which stops 1 residue before it; the germline J gene fills it in. The chain couples TRBV13-1 to TRBJ2-7, with D uncertain. Germline V CDR1 and CDR2: NSHNY, SYGAGN. Trimming left V 0 bases short and J 2 bases short, with 3 bases between. The CDR3 runs 12 residues. The sequenced CDR3 bases are TGTGCCAGCAGTGATGAGCCCTATGAACAGTAC. Its protein is CASSDEPYEQY. The full CDR3 sequence reads CASSDEPYEQYF.

This clone was observed a few times. Germline and genes here are mouse. The read finishes 1 residue shy of the CDR3 end, and the germline J gene is used to complete it. The J gene is TRBJ1-3, the V gene TRBV3; 8 positions agree with TRBD1. This CDR3 has 14 residues. Germline V gene sequence: CDR1 SNHLY, CDR2 FYNGKV (reference sequence). The junction had 1 base not matched to a gene; V was cut back by 3 bases and J by 3 bases. CDR3 loop: CASSLTGVGNTLYF. The sequenced CDR3 bases are TGTGCCAGCAGCTTGACAGGGGTTGGAAATACGCTCTAT.

A few counts support this clone. Germline and genes: mouse. The observed sequence ends 1 residue before the CDR3 terminus, with the missing tail filled in from the germline J gene. The V and J genes are TRBV13-3 and TRBJ1-1; D is undetermined. CDR3 size: 14 residues. Germline CDR1 NNHDY, CDR2 SYVADS. V gave up 0 bases and J gave up 0 bases, with 6 bases separating them. CDR3 DNA, as far as it was read: TGTGCCAGCAGTGATGCCCGACAGAACACAGAAGTCTTC. The encoded protein is CASSDARQNTEVF. The CDR3 in full is CASSDARQNTEVFF.

This clone occurred a few times. These gene names are mouse names. The read comes to an end 1 residue before the CDR3 does, leaving the germline J gene to fill in the end. The V and J genes are TRBV12-1 and TRBJ2-7; D is possibly TRBD1 or TRBD2 (5 bases each). The CDR3 contains 14 residues. The V and J ends lost 0 bases and 0 bases respectively, with 8 bases between them. Germline loops: CDR1 SGHSN, CDR2 HYEKVE. Partial CDR3 DNA: TGTGCCAGCTCTCTCGGGGGTAACTCCTATGAACAGTAC. This translates into CASSLGGNSYEQY. The CDR3 as a whole reads CASSLGGNSYEQYF.

Details on this clone: Gene names and germline match the mouse. The CDR3 end lies 1 residue beyond the end of the read and is filled in from the germline J gene. The V and J genes are TRBV5 and TRBJ1-4; 11 bases match TRBD1. CDR3 size: 16 residues. Germline V CDR1 and CDR2: LGHNA, YNLKQL (reference sequence). The trim removed 4 bases at V and 3 bases at J, leaving 4 bases unmatched. CDR3 sequence: CASSPRDRGTNERLFF. The part of the CDR3 DNA that was read is TGTGCCAGCAGCCCACGGGACAGGGGGACCAACGAAAGATTATTT.

In regard to this clone: Gene names are the mouse ones. The CDR3 end is not reached by the read, which stops 1 residue before it; the germline J gene fills it in. The genes are TRBV12-1 and TRBJ1-4, with 9 positions matching TRBD1. Germline V gives CDR1 SGHSN, CDR2 HYEKVE. Trimming took 4 bases from V and 1 from J; bases not matched to a gene: 3. The CDR3 totals 15 residues. CDR3 loop: CASSPDRGSNERLFF. The CDR3 DNA, read in part, is TGTGCCAGCTCCCCGGACAGGGGTTCCAACGAAAGATTATTT. Together with reference TRBV12-1 and TRBJ1-4, the CDR3 gives the full variable domain: DSGVVQSPRHIIKEKGGRSVLTCIPISGHSNVVWYQQTLGKELKFLIQHYEKVERDKGFLPSRFSVQQFDDYHSEMNMSALELEDSAMYFCASSPDRGSNERLFFGHGTKLSVL.

A remark on this clone: Genes and germline come from the mouse. Read sequence stops 1 residue before the CDR3 end, and the germline J gene provides the missing end. This sequence joins TRBV26 and TRBJ1-5; D not resolved. CDR3 length equals 12 residues. V lost 0 bases and J 8 bases, leaving 5 bases between the germline ends. Looked up from germline, CDR1 is KGHPV and CDR2 is FQNQEV (reference sequence). The DNA read from the CDR3 is TGTGCCAGCAGTCTGTCAGGGAAGGCTCCGCTT. It is translated as CASSLSGKAPL. The complete CDR3 sequence is CASSLSGKAPLF.

The table lists this clone with a few counts. All gene names here are mouse names. The DNA ends 1 residue before the CDR3 does, and the rest of the CDR3 is filled in from the germline J gene. The chain couples TRBV2 to TRBJ1-2, with D possibly being TRBD1 (5 bases). CDR1 is LGHNA and CDR2 is YSYQKL in the germline V gene. Deletions cut 0 bases from V and 0 bases from J, with 8 bases between. The length of the CDR3 is 15 residues. CDR3 DNA, as far as it was read: TGTGCCAGCAGCCAAGAGAGGGGTGCAAACTCCGACTACACC. This sequence encodes CASSQERGANSDYT. The whole CDR3 is CASSQERGANSDYTF.

Turning to this clone: These gene names are mouse names. The read halts 1 residue ahead of the CDR3 end, with the missing end drawn from the germline J gene. The same CDR3 can be traced to other DNA sequences in this sample. This chain connects TRBV26 to TRBJ2-7; 11 bases line up with TRBD2. The V segment lost 2 bases and the J segment 4 bases; nucleotides outside the gene matches: 1. This CDR3 region has 14 residues. Per germline, CDR1 KGHPV and CDR2 FQNQEV (reference sequence). Here the CDR3 reads CASSLRTGGYEQYF. CDR3 bases read: TGTGCCAGCAGTCTGAGGACTGGGGGGTATGAACAGTAC. The full variable domain, rest sourced from reference TRBV26 and TRBJ2-7, is NSKVIQTPRYLVKGQGQKAKMRCIPEKGHPVVFWYQQNKNNEFKFLINFQNQEVLQQIDMTEKRFSAECPSNSPCSLEIQSSEAGDSALYLCASSLRTGGYEQYFGPGTRLTVL.

Regarding this clone: The gene names given are mouse names. The CDR3 goes on 1 residue after the read ends, and that part is filled in from the germline J gene. The chain carries TRBV13-2 and TRBJ2-4; D might be TRBD1 or TRBD2, each matching 5 bases. V lost 1 base, J lost 7 bases, and 10 bases lay in between. Germline-derived CDR1 and CDR2 are NNHNN and SYGAGS (reference sequence). There are 13 residues in the CDR3. The part of the CDR3 DNA that was read is TGTGCCAGCGGTGATCGGGGCGCGCACACCTTGTAC. It codes for CASGDRGAHTLY. The CDR3 reads in full as CASGDRGAHTLYF.

On this clone itself: Genes and germline come from the mouse. The read finishes 1 residue shy of the CDR3 end, and the germline J gene is used to complete it. The chain carries TRBV5 and TRBJ2-4, with 9 bases matching TRBD2. CDR3 length: 16 residues. The V gene end was trimmed by 3 bases and the J gene end by 0 bases; junction bases not matched to a gene: 4. Looked up from germline, CDR1 is LGHNA and CDR2 is YNLKQL (reference sequence). CDR3 bases read: TGTGCCAGCAGCCAGACTGGGGGTCCGAGTCAAAACACCTTGTAC. Its translation is CASSQTGGPSQNTLY. The whole CDR3 is CASSQTGGPSQNTLYF.

This clone was recorded a few times. Mouse germline and gene names are used. The CDR3 goes on 1 residue after the read ends, and that part is filled in from the germline J gene. The V and J genes are TRBV3 and TRBJ2-7, with 12 bases aligning to TRBD2. This CDR3 spans 15 amino acids. Germline lookup yields CDR1 SNHLY and CDR2 FYNGKV (reference sequence). Trimming removed 1 base from V and 4 bases from J; junction bases left unmatched: 2. The sequenced CDR3 bases are TGTGCCAGCAGCTTAGATGGGACTGGGGGGTATGAACAGTAC. Protein sequence: CASSLDGTGGYEQY. The full CDR3 protein is CASSLDGTGGYEQYF.

Notes on this clone: Gene names and germline match the mouse. The read terminates 1 residue ahead of where the CDR3 ends, so the germline J gene completes it. This chain links TRBV24 with TRBJ1-4; the D gene is possibly TRBD1 (6 bases). The CDR3 is 14 residues long. In germline, CDR1 is KGHTA, CDR2 FRNEEI. V was cut by 7 bases and J by 3 bases, with 12 bases left in between. The CDR3 here is CASNLRGPNERLFF. CDR3 DNA (partial): TGTGCCAGCAACCTCAGGGGCCCCAACGAAAGATTATTT.